This T cell receptor (beta chain) emerged from a study of beta chain features in type 1 diabetes. Study-wide results and limits: Within each of all four CD4+ subsets, Type 1 diabetes patients had TCRB CDR3s that were moderately but significantly shorter. The similarity of naive, central memory and Treg TCRB repertoires appeared greater among patients than among healthy donors. cDNA-based reads could over-represent cells with high TCR expression.

This CDR3 spans 12 amino acids. Deletions cut 3 bases from V and 8 bases from J, with 11 bases between. Germline CDR1 and CDR2: SGDLS and YYNGEE. This clone was counted only a few times. The antigen remains undetermined. TCRB transcripts that were expressed got sequenced, as all of the isolated RNA had been reverse transcribed. Generated by immunoSEQ multiplex PCR, the TCRdb table keeps only in-frame clones and is missing some. The sample has about 640,000 clones; roughly an eighth are singletons. The material sequenced was naive CD4+ T cells from blood. The TCR sequence derives from a man younger than 40 with type 1 diabetes. The chain is built from TRBV9 and TRBJ1-2, with D unresolved. CDR3 in amino acids: CASSAGGGGYTF. The CDR3 DNA reads TGTGCCAGCAGCGCTGGTGGAGGGGGCTACACCTTC.